Only a few counts were recorded for the clone carrying this T cell receptor (beta chain). The antigen is not known. One end of the junction does not line up with germline, which may come from a read error. Prepared TCR beta cDNA libraries contained unique molecular identifiers. TCRdb ran MiXCR on the PCR reads and lists one entry per CDR3 protein. The data show a few hundred thousand distinct CDR3 sequences, about a third seen once. The source of the sample is a study of post-analysis software for immune sequencing data. Study overall: The cohort encompassed relapsing-remitting, secondary progressive and progressive-relapsing multiple sclerosis disease courses.

The study, taken as a whole, reports: With TRBV5-6, TRBV5-1 and TRBV20-1 included, about five TRBV segments were more frequent in patients than in controls. The F measure placed samples prepared in the same batch into strongly shared clusters. Compared with controls, patients showed significantly lower normalized Chao1 diversity.

The CDR3 spans 13 residues. This chain uses TRBV12-3 or TRBV12-4 with TRBJ1-2, with 7 bases identical to TRBD1. The sample was blood. The TCR comes from a girl aged 10 to 17 with multiple sclerosis. The CDR3 spells CAAGGGRDYDYTF. The CDR3 DNA reads TGTGCCGCGGGAGGGGGCAGAGACTATGACTACACCTTC.